The clone carrying this T cell receptor (beta chain) was observed a handful of times. The antigen is undetermined. CDR1 ENHRY and CDR2 SYGVKD come from the germline V gene. The V and J ends lost 6 bases and 2 bases respectively, with 5 bases between them. This CDR3 contains 11 residues. The data derive from a study of post-analysis software for immune sequencing data. Study as a whole: Patients had relapsing-remitting, secondary progressive or progressive-relapsing multiple sclerosis; some lacked subtype. Study-level findings and limits: Samples from one preparation batch, clustered by F measure, grouped strongly together. Five TRBV segments were significantly more frequent in patients than in controls. TRBV5-6, TRBV5-1 and TRBV20-1 were among these segments. Diversity measured as normalized Chao1 was significantly lower in multiple sclerosis patients than in controls.

TCR beta cDNA libraries had unique molecular identifiers. Researchers reported approximately 500,000 cDNA molecules coming from approximately 1 to 10 million T cells. Using its own MiXCR run on the PCR reads, TCRdb lists one record per CDR3 protein. Of 750,000 to 950,000 distinct CDR3 sequences listed, around 46% were seen once; the top ten hold approximately 4.4%. The specimen sequenced was blood. This clonotype was obtained from a girl between 5 and 17 years old with multiple sclerosis. The rearrangement links TRBV10-3 to TRBJ2-7; D gene uncertain. CDR3 in amino acids: CAISSAYEQYF. The CDR3 bases are TGTGCCATCAGCTCCGCCTACGAGCAGTACTTC.